These 4 T cell receptor beta chains originate from one sample sequenced in a study of cytomegalovirus exposure and HLA in healthy donors. PCR used 60 Vbeta primers and 13 Jbeta primers. The protocol was immunoSEQ multiplex PCR, while the TCRdb copy is restricted to in-frame clones and leaves out a portion. The table records some 150,000 clones, 8.9% of them present only once. Material: PBMCs. Every receptor here comes from a woman aged 40 to 50 in good health and CMV-seropositive.

This clone showed up just a few times. CDR3 coding DNA: TGTGCCAGCAGCTGGGGGGTATCAGGCCGGAATTCACCCCTCCACTTT. This sequence encodes CASSWGVSGRNSPLHF. The chain recombines TRBV5-4 with TRBJ1-6; the D gene is possibly TRBD1 (5 bases). This CDR3 has 16 amino acids. The germline V gene has CDR1 SGHNT and CDR2 YYREEE (reference sequence). V lost 3 bases and J 7 bases, leaving 17 bases between the germline ends.

This chain connects TRBV7-8 to TRBJ2-2, with D perhaps matching TRBD1 (5 bases). This CDR3 has 16 amino acids. Germline V gives CDR1 SGHVS, CDR2 FQNEAQ. Trimming left V 2 bases short and J 6 bases short, with 16 bases between. The DNA for the CDR3 is TGTGCCAGCAGCTTACGTCGCAGGGCGGAATCCGGGGAGCTGTTTTTT. Protein: CASSLRRRAESGELFF.

The rearrangement joins TRBV5-1 to TRBJ2-2; 8 bases agree with TRBD1. The CDR3 runs to 15 residues. J was trimmed by 5 bases and V by 6 bases; bases with no gene match: 9. Per germline, CDR1 SGHRS and CDR2 YFSETQ. CDR3 in DNA: TGCGCCAGCACGCCCGGACAGGGAAGTACCGGGGAGCTGTTTTTT. It translates to CASTPGQGSTGELFF.

This clone was found a few times. V gene TRBV11-3 combines with J gene TRBJ2-7, with 9 bases fitting TRBD2. Trimming cost V 5 bases and J 8 bases; bases outside gene matches: 13. The CDR3 has 15 residues. Germline V gene sequence: CDR1 SGHNT, CDR2 YENEEA. The CDR3 coding sequence is TGTGCCAGCAGCCTGACCGGGACTAGCCGAACTCAGCAGTACTTC. Protein sequence: CASSLTGTSRTQQYF.